The subject of this entry is one TCR beta chain. Random hexamers primed reverse transcription of about 0.5 to 1 ug RNA. In TCRdb, the immunoSEQ multiplex PCR reads were re-called with MiXCR into one record per CDR3 protein. This table holds around 170,000 distinct CDR3 sequences, just under 95% found once. This sample is drawn from a study of CD8 T cells in Susac syndrome. Study-level information: When blood was drawn, patients with Susac syndrome were on intravenous immunoglobulin alone, on corticosteroids, or therapy-naive.

This CDR3 has 14 amino acids. V shed 5 bases and J shed 10 bases, with 18 bases lying between them. Germline lookup yields CDR1 DFQATT and CDR2 SNEGSKA (reference sequence). Sequencing targeted TCR beta in blood CD8+ and CD4+ T cells. Definite or probable Susac syndrome was diagnosed using recently defined diagnostic criteria. The rearrangement uses TRBV20-1 and TRBJ1-6; weak D call: TRBD1 (5 bases). The sequencing sample was made of CD8+ T cells from PBMCs. The TCR originated in a human donor with Susac syndrome. The CDR3: CSAPHGGEGSPLHF. The CDR3 nucleotides are TGCAGTGCTCCTCATGGGGGGGAAGGCTCACCCCTCCACTTT.